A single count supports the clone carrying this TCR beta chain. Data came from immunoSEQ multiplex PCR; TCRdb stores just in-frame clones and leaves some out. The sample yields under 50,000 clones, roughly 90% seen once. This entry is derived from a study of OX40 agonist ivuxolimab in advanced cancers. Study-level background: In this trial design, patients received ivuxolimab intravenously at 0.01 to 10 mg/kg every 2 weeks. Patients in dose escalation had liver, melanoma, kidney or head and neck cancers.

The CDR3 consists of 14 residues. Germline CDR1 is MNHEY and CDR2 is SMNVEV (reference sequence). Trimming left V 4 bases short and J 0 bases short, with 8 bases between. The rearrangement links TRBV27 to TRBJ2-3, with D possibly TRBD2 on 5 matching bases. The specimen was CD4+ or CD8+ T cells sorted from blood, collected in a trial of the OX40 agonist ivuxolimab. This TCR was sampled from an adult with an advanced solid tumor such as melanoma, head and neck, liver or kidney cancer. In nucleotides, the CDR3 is TGTGCCAGCAGTTCGGACTCGAGCACAGATACGCAGTATTTT. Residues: CASSSDSSTDTQYF.